This T cell receptor (beta chain) came from a study of T cells expressing NK-cell markers. As the method of synthesis, 5'RACE template switching with UMIs yielded TCR beta cDNA. Reprocessing the 5' RACE reads, TCRdb reports a single entry for every CDR3 protein and omits DNA. The sample includes around 180,000 distinct CDR3 sequences. Germline CDR1 and CDR2: SEHNR and FQNEAQ (reference sequence). This CDR3 is built from 15 residues. The rearrangement joins TRBV7-9 to TRBJ1-2; TCRdb lists TRBD1, though no DNA is available to test this call. The sample was blood T cells: a sorted CD56 or NKG2C T cell subset, CD4+ or CD8+ T cells, or bulk PBMC T cells (not recorded which). This sequence originates from a man aged 18-69 years in good health. This CDR3 is CASSPRQVTYYGYTF.